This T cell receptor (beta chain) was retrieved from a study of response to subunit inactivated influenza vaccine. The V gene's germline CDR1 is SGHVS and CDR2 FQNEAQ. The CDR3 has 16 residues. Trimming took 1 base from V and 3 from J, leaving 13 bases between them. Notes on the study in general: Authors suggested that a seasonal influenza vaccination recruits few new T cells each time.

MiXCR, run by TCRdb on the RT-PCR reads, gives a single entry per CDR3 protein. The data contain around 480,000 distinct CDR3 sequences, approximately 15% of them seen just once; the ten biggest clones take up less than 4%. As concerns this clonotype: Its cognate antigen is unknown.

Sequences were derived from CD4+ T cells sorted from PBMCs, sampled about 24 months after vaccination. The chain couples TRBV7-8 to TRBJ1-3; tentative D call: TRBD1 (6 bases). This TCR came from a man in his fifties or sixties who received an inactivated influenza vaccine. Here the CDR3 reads CASSLVPGAYGNTIYF. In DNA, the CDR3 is TGTGCCAGCAGCTTAGTTCCGGGGGCGTATGGAAACACCATATATTTT.